This T cell receptor beta chain was sequenced during a study of identifying expanded T cells in peripheral blood. Study-wide findings and caveats: Technical replicates showed around 1.2 changed clones; two weeks around 15; four weeks 19.

Libraries were prepared by immunoSEQ multiplex PCR; TCRdb keeps only in-frame clonotypes and omits some of them. Seen here are 85,000 to 90,000 clones, approximately 83% observed once, and the top ten hold around 5.6%. A word on this clone: Its antigen is currently unknown.

The TCR comes from a person aged 18-70 years in good health. The material sequenced was blood.

The DNA for the CDR3 is TGTGCCAGCAGCGCTTGGGGGGGAGATGAAAAACTGTTTTTT. This translates into CASSAWGGDEKLFF. V gene TRBV6-5 combines with J gene TRBJ1-4, with D possibly TRBD1 on 5 matching bases. This CDR3 region has 14 residues. The germline V gene has CDR1 MNHEY and CDR2 SVGAGI. Trimming removed 6 bases from V and 6 bases from J, with 14 bases in between.